The T cell receptor beta chain described here comes from a study of monozygotic twins with inflammatory bowel disease. Study-level findings and limits: The inverse Simpson measure of TCRbeta diversity was lower in IBD patients than in healthy co-twins.

About this clonotype itself: The antigen is unknown.

Every single donor had a roughly 2.5 ml blood sample drawn. Total RNA was isolated from whole blood without T cell sorting. Germline assignment: CDR1 KGHDR and CDR2 SFDVKD. This CDR3 is 16 amino acids long. Reanalyzing the 5' RACE reads, TCRdb keeps one entry per CDR3 protein, without DNA. This sample's table reports roughly 200,000 distinct CDR3 sequences. This chain uses TRBV24-1 with TRBJ2-4; TCRdb outputs TRBD1, but without DNA this stays unchecked. This sequence originates from a human donor with ulcerative colitis or Crohn's disease, or a healthy co-twin of an affected twin (not recorded which). Sequencing was carried out using blood. Here the CDR3 reads CATSDTQGIAKNIQYF.